The 14 T cell receptor beta chains reported below all come from one sample, sequenced in a study of cytomegalovirus exposure and HLA in healthy donors. PCR used 60 Vbeta primers and 13 Jbeta primers. Sequenced by immunoSEQ multiplex PCR; TCRdb stores in-frame clones only, minus some. The sample has roughly 140,000 clones, approximately 80% seen once; the top ten hold roughly 4%. Sequenced input: PBMCs. These TCRs come from a woman in her forties in good health and CMV-seropositive.

V usage is TRBV5-4 and J usage is TRBJ2-1; 7 positions match TRBD2. The CDR3 has 13 residues. The J segment lost 6 bases and the V segment lost 4 bases, leaving 4 bases of the junction unmatched. CDR1 SGHNT and CDR2 YYREEE come from the germline V gene (reference sequence). The CDR3: CASSPTSPNEQFF. The CDR3 DNA reads TGTGCCAGCAGCCCGACTAGCCCCAATGAGCAGTTCTTC.

This rearrangement joins TRBV28 to TRBJ2-3; D is perhaps TRBD1 (5 bases). Germline V CDR1 and CDR2: MDHEN, SYDVKM. The CDR3 runs to 14 residues. V lost 9 bases, J lost 0 bases, and 13 bases lay in between. CDR3 sequence: CASTIGASTDTQYF. The CDR3 nucleotides read TGTGCCAGTACGATAGGGGCTAGCACAGATACGCAGTATTTT.

The chain employs TRBV16 and TRBJ2-7, with 10 bases fitting TRBD2. Trimming removed 4 bases from V and 6 bases from J; junction bases left unmatched: 6. Germline V gene sequence: CDR1 KGHSY, CDR2 FQNENV. The CDR3 has 14 amino acids. CDR3 sequence (DNA): TGTGCCAGCAGCCGTAGTCTAGCGGGAGCCGAGCAGTACTTC. It yields the protein CASSRSLAGAEQYF.

The chain joins TRBV11-2 to TRBJ2-6; a possible D gene is TRBD2 (5 bases). CDR1 and CDR2 (germline): SGHAT, FQNNGV. V gave up 3 bases and J gave up 0 bases, with 12 bases separating them. The CDR3 loop spans 17 amino acids. The CDR3 region has the DNA TGTGCCAGCAGCTTTGGCGGGTCCAACTCTGGGGCCAACGTCCTGACTTTC. As protein: CASSFGGSNSGANVLTF.

This chain connects TRBV28 to TRBJ2-2; 9 bases align to TRBD2. The CDR3 runs to 18 residues. V was clipped by 3 bases and J by 7 bases; unmatched bases: 15. CDR1 and CDR2 (germline): MDHEN, SYDVKM. The chain's CDR3 is CASSLQFGVAGVGGELFF. The CDR3 DNA follows: TGTGCCAGCAGTTTGCAATTCGGGGTAGCGGGAGTCGGCGGGGAGCTGTTTTTT. The whole variable domain, remainder taken from reference TRBV28 and TRBJ2-2, is DVKVTQSSRYLVKRTGEKVFLECVQDMDHENMFWYRQDPGLGLRLIYFSYDVKMKEKGDIPEGYSVSREKKERFSLILESASTNQTSMYLCASSLQFGVAGVGGELFFGEGSRLTVL.

This rearrangement joins TRBV30 to TRBJ1-6, with TRBD1 as a possible D gene (6 bases). Deletions cut 0 bases from V and 6 bases from J, with 9 bases between. The length of the CDR3 is 14 residues. Per the germline V gene, CDR1 is GTSNPN and CDR2 is SVGIG (reference sequence). CDR3 sequence reads: CAWSVGGGNSPLHF. CDR3 nucleotides: TGTGCCTGGAGTGTAGGGGGGGGTAATTCACCCCTCCACTTT.

The chain has TRBV28 and TRBJ1-2, with D hard to call. This CDR3 has 15 amino acids. The germline V and J ends were trimmed by 5 bases and 4 bases, with 17 bases remaining between them. The germline V gene has CDR1 MDHEN and CDR2 SYDVKM. Here the CDR3 reads CASSVGVQGGYGYTF. CDR3 in DNA: TGTGCCAGCAGTGTCGGCGTACAAGGAGGCTATGGCTACACCTTC.

The CDR3 sequence is CASSPLAGGTQETQYF. The CDR3, as DNA: TGTGCCAGCAGTCCTCTAGCGGGGGGGACCCAAGAGACCCAGTACTTC. This chain uses TRBV27 with TRBJ2-5; 12 bases map to TRBD2. The CDR3 runs 16 residues. V trimming: 5 bases; J trimming: 1 base; junction bases outside the gene matches: 5. Germline-derived CDR1 and CDR2 are MNHEY and SMNVEV (reference sequence).

This sequence joins TRBV2 and TRBJ2-3; no firm D call. This CDR3 contains 13 residues. Deletions cut 4 bases from V and 11 bases from J, with 16 bases between. CDR1 is SNHLY and CDR2 is FYNNEI in the germline V gene. The CDR3 here is CASSGLKIEWQYF. In DNA, the CDR3 is TGTGCCAGCAGTGGTCTAAAAATCGAGTGGCAGTATTTT.

The CDR3 nucleotides are TGTGCCAGCAGCTTAGTAGCGGGGGATCCTTACAATGAGCAGTTCTTC. Protein sequence: CASSLVAGDPYNEQFF. The chain joins TRBV7-6 to TRBJ2-1, with 9 nucleotides matching TRBD2. The CDR3 has 16 amino acids. J was trimmed by 4 bases and V by 1 base; bases with no gene match: 5. The V gene's germline CDR1 is SGHVS and CDR2 FNYEAQ.

CDR3 amino acids: CASSTGFQTSGANVLTF. Written as DNA, the CDR3 is TGTGCCAGCTCGACAGGGTTTCAAACCTCTGGGGCCAACGTCCTGACTTTC. J is TRBJ2-6 and V is TRBV5-8; TRBD1 matches 7 bases. The CDR3 runs to 17 residues. Trimming took 7 bases from V and 0 from J; bases not matched to a gene: 10. The V gene's germline CDR1 is SGHTS and CDR2 YDEGEE.

Written as DNA, the CDR3 is TGTGCCAGCAGCGGCCTTGGGGCGGGGGGTCTCACAGATACGCAGTATTTT. The encoded protein is CASSGLGAGGLTDTQYF. The V call is TRBV9, the J call TRBJ2-3, with 8 nucleotides matching TRBD2. The V and J ends lost 3 bases and 2 bases, in that order; junction bases with no gene match: 11. CDR1 and CDR2 (germline): SGDLS, YYNGEE. This CDR3 comprises 17 residues.

V is TRBV27 and J is TRBJ2-2, with D possibly TRBD2 on 6 matching bases. There are 14 residues in the CDR3. Germline-derived CDR1 and CDR2 are MNHEY and SMNVEV (reference sequence). V shed 4 bases and J shed 4 bases, with 10 bases lying between them. CDR3 protein: CASSSGDGTGELFF. The CDR3 nucleotides are TGTGCCAGCAGTTCGGGGGATGGCACCGGGGAGCTGTTTTTT.

The CDR3 bases are TGCGCCAGCAGCCCCTTACTCCGGACTAGCGGCTCCTACGAGCAGTACTTC. This codes for CASSPLLRTSGSYEQYF. V is TRBV4-1 and J is TRBJ2-7; 10 bases map to TRBD2. V was clipped by 4 bases and J by 0 bases; unmatched bases: 9. This CDR3 region has 17 residues. Germline loops: CDR1 MGHRA, CDR2 YSYEKL.